This T cell receptor (beta chain) comes out of a study of shared clonotypes between healthy human individuals (dated by TCRdb to the early 2020s). With regard to the full study: The cohort included three men and a couple of women between 18 and 49 years of age. To increase sequencing depth and limit assay-specific biases, TCR repertoire library preparation and sequencing were carried out by different laboratories using diverse techniques. To estimate repertoire size and how much clonotype sharing occurs between individuals, the study deeply sequenced the blood TCR repertoires of 5 or 6 healthy adults. For each donor, three plates each were used for CD4 naive and CD4 memory, two plates were used for CD8 naive, and one plate was used for CD8 memory. Each donor's leukapheresis produced roughly between roughly 0.85 and 9.5 billion PBMCs. The investigation overall reported the following: About 5% of naive CD4, around 3.6% of naive CD8, about 2.4% of memory CD4, and approximately 0.4% of memory CD8 clonotypes were shared across several donors. Sampling was restricted to blood, and TCR repertoires in tissue are likely to differ from TCR repertoires in blood. Incomplete sequencing was indicated by rarefaction of sorted-subset datasets, despite the large sequencing depth. Clonotypes shared by all four sorted-subset donors showed higher generation probabilities than non-shared clonotypes. Larger estimated clonotype richness was generally found for naive subsets than for memory subsets. Pairwise subsampling indicated that sequencing depth was expected to affect the degree of clonotype sharing among donors. The small number of donors limited the genetic and exposure-history diversity represented.

The donors were healthy, HIV-negative adults with no recently reported acute infections or vaccinations. Every donor was a Caucasian adult residing in Nashville, Tennessee, USA. Magnetic negative selection was used to enrich CD4+ T cells, after which naive cells were positively selected on CD45RA and the negative fraction became the memory subset. Blood was collected by leukapheresis, and PBMCs were isolated by Ficoll-Histopaque density gradient centrifugation and then cryopreserved in liquid nitrogen vapor phase. Analytical flow cytometry was used to check the purity and quantity of every magnetically sorted T cell population. From each sorted fraction, genomic DNA was isolated and quantified by UV absorbance on a Nanodrop 2000c. CDR1 and CDR2, per the germline V gene, are LGHNT and FRNRAP. Unmatched junction bases come to 8, with V trimmed by 0 bases and J by 2 bases. The CDR3 goes from the cysteine to the phenylalanine over 17 residues. CDR3 DNA only is kept here, 51 bases in frame from base 1.

Points on this clone: Its antigen is unknown. Per-nucleotide qualities are absent, and no much larger clonotype sits a single base away.

TCR CDR3 regions were amplified from genomic DNA by multiplex PCR using the deep immunoSEQ assay. Extracted genomic DNA from each cell subset was distributed evenly across all wells of several immunoSEQ 96-well plates, and each plate was treated as a replicate. For sorted subsets, approximately 210 ng of genomic DNA, equivalent to roughly 33,000 T cell genomes, went into each replicate PCR. Purified libraries were quantified with a Qubit 3.0 fluorometer, sized on a Bioanalyzer 2100, and re-quantified with the KAPA Library Quantification kit. Every immunoSEQ 96-well plate was sequenced on a dedicated single-read 150-cycle Illumina NextSeq 550 flow cell. Concerning the study's data processing: The immunoSEQ output contained only junctional sequences without quality scores, so filtering could not match that applied to full-length reads. Sequences were annotated with PyIR, a Python wrapper for IgBLAST v1.9, and V/J genes and CDR3 were assigned using IMGT germline references. Any read was removed if the V/J assignment was weak (E-value above 1e-6), the CDR3 was missing, or the read contained stop codons, out-of-frame junctions, or ambiguous translated residues. V3J clonotypes were defined as sequences sharing the same inferred V gene, J gene, and CDR3 amino acid sequence. Percentage overlap between repertoires was computed as shared unique clonotypes divided by the size of the smaller repertoire. Repertoire richness was assessed with RTK rarefaction, the Chao1 estimator, and Recon v2.1 estimates of unobserved clonotypes. Generation probabilities were computed with OLGA for all TCRbeta clonotypes obtained by the gDNA method from a handful of donors. Sourced from immuneACCESS, this table was stored by TCRdb with only in-frame sequences that have V and J called. A share of the clones is absent; for the studies checked, an unresolved V gene accounts for under half, and the remainder has no known explanation. Clonal size and the V and J genes are those of that table, whereas D and trimming came from the DNA. In all, the sample holds roughly 1 million clones, and about 70% of those were seen once. The ten largest clones capture about 1.5% of the sample.

The sequence links TRBV12-5 to TRBJ1-2, with 8 bases aligning to TRBD1. The specimen sequenced was memory CD4+ T cells sorted from blood. Per the publication, the cell subset or site label means: CD45RA-negative fraction. The receptor comes from a man between 18 and 35 years old in good health. The DNA sequence reads TGTGCTAGTGGTTTGGTCTCAGGGGGCTGGCGGAACTATGGCTACACCTTC. The encoded protein is CASGLVSGGWRNYGYTF.